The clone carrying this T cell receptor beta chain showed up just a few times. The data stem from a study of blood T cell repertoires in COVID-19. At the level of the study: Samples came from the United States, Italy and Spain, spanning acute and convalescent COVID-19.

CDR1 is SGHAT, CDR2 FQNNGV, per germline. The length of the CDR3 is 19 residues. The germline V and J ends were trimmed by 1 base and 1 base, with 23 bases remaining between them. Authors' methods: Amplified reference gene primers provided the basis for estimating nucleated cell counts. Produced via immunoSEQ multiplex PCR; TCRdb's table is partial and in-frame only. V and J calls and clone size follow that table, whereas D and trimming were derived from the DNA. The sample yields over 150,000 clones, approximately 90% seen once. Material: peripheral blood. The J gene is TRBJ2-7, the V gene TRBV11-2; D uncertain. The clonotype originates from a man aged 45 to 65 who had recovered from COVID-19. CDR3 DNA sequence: TGTGCCAGCAGCTTAGCGTCCTACCGTCTACGATACCTTTCCTACGAGCAGTACTTC. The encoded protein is CASSLASYRLRYLSYEQYF.